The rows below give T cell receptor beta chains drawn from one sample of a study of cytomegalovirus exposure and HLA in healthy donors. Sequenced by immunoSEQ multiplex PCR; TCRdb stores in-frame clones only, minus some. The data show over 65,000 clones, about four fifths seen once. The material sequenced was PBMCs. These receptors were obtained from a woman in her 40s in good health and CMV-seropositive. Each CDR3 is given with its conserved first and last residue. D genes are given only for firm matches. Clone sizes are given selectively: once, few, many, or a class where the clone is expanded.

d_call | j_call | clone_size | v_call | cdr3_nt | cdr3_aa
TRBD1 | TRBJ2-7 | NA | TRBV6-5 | TGTGCCAGCACGCCGGGACAGGGGGCCTACGAGCAGTACTTC | CASTPGQGAYEQYF
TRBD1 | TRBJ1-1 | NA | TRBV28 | TGTGCCAGCACCCAGGGGGGCCTCTTGGGCACTGAAGCTTTCTTT | CASTQGGLLGTEAFF
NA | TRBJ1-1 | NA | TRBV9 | TGTGCCAGCAGCGTCGAATCACAGGTTGCTGAAGCTTTCTTT | CASSVESQVAEAFF
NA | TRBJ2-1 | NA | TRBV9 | TGTGCCAGCAGCGCCCGGGGAACTGAGCAGTTCTTC | CASSARGTEQFF
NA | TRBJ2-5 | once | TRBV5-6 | TGTGCCAGCAGCTTGACTAGCTTGGAGACCCAGTACTTC | CASSLTSLETQYF
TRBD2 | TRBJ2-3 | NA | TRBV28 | TGTGCCAGCAGTCCGCGATTGGGGCGTGGGGGGGTAGATACGCAGTATTTT | CASSPRLGRGGVDTQYF
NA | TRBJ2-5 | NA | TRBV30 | TGTGCCTGGAGTGTAGGACAGTTAGGAGAGACCCAGTACTTC | CAWSVGQLGETQYF
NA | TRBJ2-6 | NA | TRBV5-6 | TGTGCCAGCAGCTCGACAGGCTCTGGGGCCAACGTCCTGACTTTC | CASSSTGSGANVLTF
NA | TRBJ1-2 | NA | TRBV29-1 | TGCAGCGTTGCTCCCCTGACAGCTAACTATGGCTACACCTTC | CSVAPLTANYGYTF
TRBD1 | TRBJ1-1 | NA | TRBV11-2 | TGTGCCAGCAGCTTTCTGACCGGGACAGTAAGGGGGAACACTGAAGCTTTCTTT | CASSFLTGTVRGNTEAFF
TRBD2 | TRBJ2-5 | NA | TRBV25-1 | TGTGCCAGCAGTGAATATGGGGGGGGTGAGACCCAGTACTTC | CASSEYGGGETQYF
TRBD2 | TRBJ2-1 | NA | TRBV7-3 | TGTGCCAGCAGCCCTAGCGGGGGGGCATTGGATGAGCAGTTCTTC | CASSPSGGALDEQFF
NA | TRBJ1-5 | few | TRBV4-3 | TGCGCCAGCAGCCAAGATTCGGGTAGCAATCAGCCCCAGCATTTT | CASSQDSGSNQPQHF
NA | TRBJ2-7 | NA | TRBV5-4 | TGTGCCAGCAGCCGCTTCCAGGACTCCTACGAGCAGTACTTC | CASSRFQDSYEQYF
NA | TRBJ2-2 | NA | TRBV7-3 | TGTGCCAGCAGCAGATACAGGGAGAACACCGGGGAGCTGTTTTTT | CASSRYRENTGELFF
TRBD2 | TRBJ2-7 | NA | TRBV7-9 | TGTGCCAGCAGCCATACTAGCGGGGGATACGAGCAGTACTTC | CASSHTSGGYEQYF
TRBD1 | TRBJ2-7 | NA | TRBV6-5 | TGTGCCAGCACACAGGGGGCGCAGTTTGTAGAGCAGTACTTC | CASTQGAQFVEQYF